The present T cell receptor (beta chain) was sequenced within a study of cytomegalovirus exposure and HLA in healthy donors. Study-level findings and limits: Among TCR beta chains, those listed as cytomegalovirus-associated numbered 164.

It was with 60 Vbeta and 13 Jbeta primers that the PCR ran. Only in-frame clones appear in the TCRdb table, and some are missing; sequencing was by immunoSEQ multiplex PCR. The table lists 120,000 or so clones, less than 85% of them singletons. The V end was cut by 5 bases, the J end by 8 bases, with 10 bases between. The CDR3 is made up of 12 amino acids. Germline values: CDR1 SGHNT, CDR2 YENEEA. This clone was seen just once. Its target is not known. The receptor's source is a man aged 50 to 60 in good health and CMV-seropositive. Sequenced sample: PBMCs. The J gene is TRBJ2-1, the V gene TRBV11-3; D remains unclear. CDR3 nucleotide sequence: TGTGCCAGCAGCCGACTGAACCATGAGCAGTTCTTC. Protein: CASSRLNHEQFF.